This T cell receptor (beta chain) derives from a study of T cell repertoires in cytomegalovirus infection (dated by TCRdb to 2018 to 2020). With respect to the entire study: Donor HLA type was relevant to the analysis, as public TCR beta signatures indicated carriage of CMV infection together with the matching HLA type.

Sequenced on an Illumina HiSeq 1500. The public sequencing data were trimmed at Q25 with fastp and processed into clonotypes with MiXCR by TCRdb, which kept only in-frame beta chains. CDR3 protein duplicates are merged, each entry listing the most common genes and DNA. A total of 450,000 to 650,000 distinct CDR3 sequences appear in this sample, around 27% of them only once. Clones ranked in the top ten supply 13% of the sample. In the germline V gene, CDR1 corresponds to SGHTA and CDR2 to FQGNSA. Trimming takes 4 bases off V and 7 bases off J; junction bases not matched to a gene: 4. From its cysteine to its phenylalanine, the CDR3 spans 16 amino acids. This entry keeps only the CDR3 DNA: 48 bases, framed from base 1. Overall study results and their limits: In the ex vivo response, HLA-C-restricted CMV-specific TCR beta clonotypes were dominant, and in two of eight donors the single most frequent clonotype came from this HLA-C-restricted group. In both this cohort and an independent 352-donor cohort, the cumulative frequency of public TCR beta family members distinguished carriers of CMV infection plus the relevant HLA type.

This clonotype appeared many times. Its specific antigen is unknown. Per-base qualities were not stored, and no clone one base away is much larger. The receptor was isolated from a human donor in good health (CMV status not recorded). Some clones in this sample may be carry-over from other donors' samples. The rearrangement joined TRBV7-2 to TRBJ2-2; 15 central bases correspond to TRBD2. Sequenced material: PBMCs. The base sequence is TGTGCCAGCAGCTGGACTAGCGGGAGGGTAGGCGGGGAGCTGTTTTTT. This gives the protein CASSWTSGRVGGELFF.